These 6 T cell receptor beta chains came from one sample sequenced in a study of T cell responses to AZD1222 COVID-19 vaccine. Clones were sequenced by immunoSEQ multiplex PCR, and TCRdb holds only the in-frame ones, with some missing. The repertoire consists of 75,000 to 100,000 clones, with over 75% occurring once and the leading ten covering roughly 2.7%. Sequenced material: peripheral blood, taken on day 0 of AZD1222 vaccination. Every receptor here comes from an adult in good health.

This clone has a single count. The rearrangement links TRBV4-1 to TRBJ1-3, with D hard to call. Germline V gene sequence: CDR1 MGHRA, CDR2 YSYEKL. The CDR3 has 15 amino acids. Between the trimmed V and J ends, which lost 0 bases and 0 bases, there was a span of 6 bases. The CDR3 coding sequence is TGCGCCAGCAGCCAAGAGAAGTCCTCTGGAAACACCATATATTTT. It codes for CASSQEKSSGNTIYF.

The chain has TRBV10-1 and TRBJ2-1; 8 bases align to TRBD2. The CDR3 totals 13 residues. The J segment lost 9 bases and the V segment lost 5 bases, leaving 6 bases of the junction unmatched. The germline V gene encodes CDR1 WNHNN and CDR2 SYGVQD (reference sequence). The CDR3: CASSQAGVFEQFF. DNA of the CDR3: TGCGCCAGCAGTCAAGCGGGAGTGTTTGAGCAGTTCTTC.

V is TRBV19 and J is TRBJ1-1, with D unresolved. The CDR3 length is 17 residues. V was cut by 5 bases and J by 0 bases, with 19 bases left in between. Germline V CDR1 and CDR2: LNHDA, SQIVND (reference sequence). CDR3 residues: CASSLGGKPGMNTEAFF. As DNA, the CDR3 is TGTGCCAGTAGTCTCGGCGGTAAGCCTGGGATGAACACTGAAGCTTTCTTT.

The V and J genes are TRBV12-3 or TRBV12-4 and TRBJ2-7; D is unclear. V was trimmed by 2 bases and J by 1 base, leaving 6 bases between them. The CDR3 has 13 amino acids. The CDR3 protein is CASSLKLSYEQYF. The CDR3 DNA reads as TGTGCCAGCAGTTTAAAGCTATCCTACGAGCAGTACTTC.

V and J are TRBV7-6 and TRBJ1-6; the D is unclear. This CDR3 spans 17 amino acids. Germline assignment: CDR1 SGHVS and CDR2 FNYEAQ. V was cut by 3 bases and J by 7 bases, with 19 bases left in between. The DNA of the CDR3 is TGTGCCAGCAGCTTGACGGCTAAGGGTCCCGAAAATTCACCCCTCCACTTT. The encoded protein is CASSLTAKGPENSPLHF.

V usage is TRBV4-3 and J usage is TRBJ1-2, with TRBD1 matching over 10 bases. Germline CDR1 is LGHNA and CDR2 is YSLEER. The ends lost 3 bases at V and 5 bases at J; junction bases unmatched: 9. The CDR3 is 16 amino acids. The CDR3 protein is CASSQNPGQGYYGYTF. CDR3 in DNA: TGCGCCAGCAGCCAGAATCCGGGACAGGGGTATTATGGCTACACCTTC.